This paragraph reports one TCR beta chain. The target antigen is unknown. The data derive from a study of cytomegalovirus exposure and HLA in healthy donors. Study observations and caveats: The authors listed 150 or so TCR beta chains as cytomegalovirus-associated. Later analysis reportedly placed an Asian-associated ancestry cluster below the roughly 600-donor mean in N-insertions. Reports showed the classifier diagnosing cytomegalovirus status with high specificity and sensitivity.

It was healthy bone marrow donors who served as donors. The PCR contained 60 Vbeta and 13 Jbeta primers. The assay was immunoSEQ multiplex PCR, and TCRdb's table has in-frame clones only and misses some. This sample yields over 200,000 clones, of which around 80% are seen a single time; 5.4% belongs to the top ten. Germline V CDR1 and CDR2: SQVTM, ANQGSEA. Between the trimmed V and J ends, which lost 8 bases and 4 bases, there was a span of 14 bases. This CDR3 is 12 amino acids long. This receptor was taken from a woman aged 40 to 49 in good health and CMV-seropositive. The sequenced sample consisted of PBMCs. The V gene is TRBV29-1, the J gene TRBJ1-2, with D unclear. CDR3 nucleotides: TGCAGCACCCTACAAGCGGGCTATGGCTACACCTTC. Amino acid sequence: CSTLQAGYGYTF.